These 20 T cell receptor beta chains came from one sample sequenced in a study of human T cells and chemical hapten exposure. MiXCR, run by TCRdb on the RACE reads, gives a single entry per CDR3 protein. The sample has around 100,000 distinct CDR3 sequences, approximately 9.9% seen once. The time point here: patch test 1, 2 weeks after DPC sensitization. Treatment described: therapeutic diphenylcyclopropenone sensitization with weekly scalp DPC. The sample here was whole blood, taken in connection with sensitization to the hapten diphenylcyclopropenone (DPC). These receptors were obtained from a woman aged 40 to 50 with alopecia areata. Some clones in this sample may be carry-over from other donors' samples.

This clonotype turned up a few times. The chain is built from TRBV7-6 and TRBJ2-6; D unclear. Germline CDR1 is SGHVS and CDR2 is FNYEAQ. V lost 2 bases, J lost 0 bases, and 5 bases lay in between. This CDR3 has 15 residues. The CDR3 loop reads CASSLSVSGANVLTF. The CDR3 DNA reads as TGTGCCAGCAGCTTATCCGTCTCTGGGGCCAACGTCCTGACTTTC.

This clonotype has ten or more counts. This chain joins TRBV20-1 and TRBJ2-5, with 15 bases fitting TRBD2. The CDR3 consists of 16 residues. Germline CDR1 reads DFQATT; CDR2 reads SNEGSKA (reference sequence). The CDR3 loop reads CSIGTSGGPHQETQYF. In DNA, the CDR3 is TGCAGCATAGGGACTAGCGGGGGGCCCCACCAAGAGACCCAGTACTTC.

This clonotype was picked up a small number of times. V usage is TRBV11-2 and J usage is TRBJ2-3, with 9 bases fitting TRBD1. V lost 2 bases to trimming and J lost 1 base; unmatched junction nucleotides: 1. The CDR3 totals 15 residues. Germline V gives CDR1 SGHAT, CDR2 FQNNGV. The CDR3 DNA reads as TGTGCCAGCAGCTTATGGACAGGGGGCACAGATACGCAGTATTTT. It translates to CASSLWTGGTDTQYF.

At least ten counts were recorded for this clonotype. The genes are TRBV3-1 and TRBJ2-1; 9 positions match TRBD2. The germline V gene has CDR1 LGHDT and CDR2 YNNKEL (reference sequence). The CDR3 is 15 amino acids. The J segment lost 3 bases and the V segment lost 3 bases, leaving 3 bases of the junction unmatched. The CDR3 here is CASSQSSGNYNEQFF. In DNA, the CDR3 is TGTGCCAGCAGCCAGTCTAGCGGGAACTACAATGAGCAGTTCTTC.

Of note for this clonotype: A much larger clone lies a single base off, so this may be a read error. J is TRBJ2-7 and V is TRBV5-1; possibly TRBD1 for D (6 bases). Trimming shortened V by 5 bases and J by 1 base, and 19 bases separated the two germline ends. This CDR3 comprises 16 residues. Germline values: CDR1 SGHRS, CDR2 YFSETQ. CDR3 region: CASRGQPGQGSYEQYF. As DNA, the CDR3 is TGCGCCAGCAGAGGGCAACCGGGACAAGGGTCCTACGAGCAGTACTTC.

The chain is built from TRBV20-1 and TRBJ2-1, with D perhaps being TRBD1 or TRBD2 (6 bases each). V was shortened by 3 bases and J by 4 bases, with 10 bases between the two germline ends. This CDR3 contains 13 residues. CDR1 and CDR2 (germline): DFQATT, SNEGSKA (reference sequence). In DNA, the CDR3 is TGCAGTGCTAGTCGGGGGCTATACAATGAGCAGTTCTTC. Its translation: CSASRGLYNEQFF.

This clonotype was detected many times. The chain combines TRBV12-3 or TRBV12-4 with TRBJ2-3; a possible D gene is TRBD2 (8 bases). CDR3 length equals 16 residues. V was shortened by 6 bases and J by 1 base, with 17 bases between the two germline ends. This CDR3 is CASRISGDSRTDTQYF. For the CDR3, the DNA is TGTGCCAGCAGAATTAGCGGGGACAGTCGCACAGATACGCAGTATTTT.

This clonotype was seen repeatedly, ten times or more. This chain uses TRBV5-1 with TRBJ2-5; no clear D. Germline loops: CDR1 SGHRS, CDR2 YFSETQ. This CDR3 has 16 residues. The ends were cut back, 6 bases at V and 1 base at J, with 19 bases in the middle. The CDR3 is CASNSGWAVGQETQYF. In DNA form, the CDR3 reads TGCGCCAGCAACTCCGGGTGGGCGGTGGGCCAAGAGACCCAGTACTTC.

The rearrangement links TRBV20-1 to TRBJ2-7; weak D call: TRBD1 (5 bases). The CDR3 consists of 13 residues. Germline loops: CDR1 DFQATT, CDR2 SNEGSKA (reference sequence). V shed 3 bases and J shed 0 bases, with 9 bases lying between them. The CDR3 DNA is TGCAGTGCTAGTCTCGACAGCTCCTACGAGCAGTACTTC. The encoded protein is CSASLDSSYEQYF.

This clonotype showed up many times. The chain joins TRBV28 to TRBJ2-1; D is undetermined. With 2 bases removed from V and 9 bases from J, the gap between germline ends came to 17 bases. The CDR3 length is 15 residues. Germline V lookup: CDR1 MDHEN, CDR2 SYDVKM. The CDR3 bases are TGTGCCAGCAGTTTACTCCTTGGAATCTTGGGTGAGCAGTTCTTC. It encodes CASSLLLGILGEQFF.

The table lists this clonotype with a few counts. The rearrangement joins TRBV29-1 to TRBJ1-6; D is perhaps TRBD1 (6 bases). The germline V and J ends were trimmed by 5 bases and 8 bases, with 16 bases remaining between them. Germline V gene sequence: CDR1 SQVTM, CDR2 ANQGSEA. The CDR3 sequence is 14 residues long. CDR3 loop: CSVKTGRGDSPLHF. CDR3 bases: TGCAGCGTTAAGACAGGAAGAGGGGATTCACCCCTCCACTTT. The full variable domain, in which reference TRBV29-1 and TRBJ1-6 provide the parts outside the CDR3, is SAVISQKPSRDICQRGTSLTIQCQVDSQVTMMFWYRQQPGQSLTLIATANQGSEATYESGFVIDKFPISRPNLTFSTLTVSNMSPEDSSIYLCSVKTGRGDSPLHFGNGTRLTVT.

This clonotype was detected many times. This sequence joins TRBV4-3 and TRBJ2-7, with 9 nucleotides matching TRBD2. Germline V gives CDR1 LGHNA, CDR2 YSLEER. This CDR3 comprises 16 residues. V gave up 0 bases and J gave up 6 bases; unmatched junction bases: 9. CDR3 amino acids: CASSQEFSGRSGEQYF. As DNA, the CDR3 is TGCGCCAGCAGCCAAGAATTCAGCGGGAGGTCGGGCGAGCAGTACTTC.

The table lists this clonotype with many counts. V usage is TRBV7-3 and J usage is TRBJ1-1; TRBD1 matches 10 bases. This CDR3 is built from 13 residues. Germline V gene sequence: CDR1 SGHTA, CDR2 FQGTGA. The V and J ends lost 0 bases and 10 bases, in that order; junction bases with no gene match: 2. CDR3 protein: CASSLTGQGPAFF. For the CDR3, the DNA is TGTGCCAGCAGCTTAACGGGACAGGGGCCAGCTTTCTTT.

This clonotype was counted only a few times. The chain has TRBV12-3 or TRBV12-4 and TRBJ2-7; D may be TRBD2 (5 bases). The CDR3 loop spans 15 amino acids. Deletions cut 5 bases from V and 7 bases from J, with 21 bases between. The CDR3 DNA is TGTGCCAGCAGTAAAGCGGCCCGCCTTAGTGGGGAGCAGTACTTC. Translation gives CASSKAARLSGEQYF.

This clonotype was counted only a few times. The chain is built from TRBV7-2 and TRBJ2-1, with 11 bases lining up with TRBD2. The germline CDR1 and CDR2 sequences are SGHTA and FQGNSA. V lost 2 bases to trimming and J lost 8 bases; unmatched junction nucleotides: 11. This CDR3 is 17 amino acids long. CDR3 nucleotides: TGTGCCAGCAGCTTAAGAACTAGCGGGGGCCCGGCGGATGAGCAGTTCTTC. It encodes CASSLRTSGGPADEQFF. The full variable domain, in which reference TRBV7-2 and TRBJ2-1 provide the parts outside the CDR3, is GAGVSQSPSNKVTEKGKDVELRCDPISGHTALYWYRQSLGQGLEFLIYFQGNSAPDKSGLPSDRFSAERTGGSVSTLTIQRTQQEDSAVYLCASSLRTSGGPADEQFFGPGTRLTVL.

The sample holds many counts of this clonotype. CDR3 sequence (DNA): TGTGCCAGCAGTTTTTCCGGGACCGAAGAGACCCAGTACTTC. Translated: CASSFSGTEETQYF. The chain combines TRBV27 with TRBJ2-5; D could derive from TRBD1 or TRBD2 (5 bases each). Trimming left V 3 bases short and J 3 bases short, with 11 bases between. CDR1 MNHEY and CDR2 SMNVEV come from the germline V gene (reference sequence). This CDR3 is built from 14 residues.

V usage is TRBV7-9 and J usage is TRBJ1-2; D unclear. Trimming left V 5 bases short and J 2 bases short, with 9 bases between. Germline lookup yields CDR1 SEHNR and CDR2 FQNEAQ (reference sequence). This CDR3 is built from 13 residues. The CDR3 region has the DNA TGTGCCAGCAGCCCGGCCGCGAACTATGGCTACACCTTC. This encodes CASSPAANYGYTF.

The rearrangement links TRBV7-2 to TRBJ2-7; D is undetermined. V shed 2 bases and J shed 5 bases, with 4 bases lying between them. Germline assignment: CDR1 SGHTA and CDR2 FQGNSA. The CDR3 totals 11 residues. For the CDR3, the DNA is TGTGCCAGCAGCTTATCCGACGAGCAGTACTTC. Translating it yields CASSLSDEQYF.

This clonotype appeared many times. The gene calls are TRBV25-1 and TRBJ1-3; a weak D match, TRBD1 (6 bases). The CDR3 is made up of 17 amino acids. V lost 2 bases and J lost 4, with 18 bases in between. Germline loops: CDR1 MGHDK, CDR2 SYGVNS. As DNA, the CDR3 is TGTGCCAGCAGTGAACCTTTACGTGGGGGCAGCGGAAACACCATATATTTT. Translating it yields CASSEPLRGGSGNTIYF.

CDR3 coding DNA: TGTGCCAGCAGTTTTCTGGGACCTAGTGGAGAGACCCAGTACTTC. This codes for CASSFLGPSGETQYF. The rearrangement joins TRBV12-3 or TRBV12-4 to TRBJ2-5; tentatively, D is TRBD1 or TRBD2 (5 bases each). The V gene lost 3 bases and the J gene lost 4 bases, with 15 bases spanning the gap. The CDR3 extends over 15 amino acids.